This TCR beta chain was recorded in a study of T cells in Graves' hyperthyroidism and ophthalmopathy. Exclusion of a patient resulted from uncontrolled infection, other autoimmune disease, pregnancy or lactation. Each diagnosis was grounded in clinical symptoms, serum thyroxine and TRAb, thyroid ultrasound, and orbital computed tomography. With regard to this clonotype: Its antigen is unknown.

Amplification of TCR beta CDR3 regions was performed using RNA transcripts as template. HTBI primers were used for first-round RT-PCR of the TCR CDR3. TCRdb re-analysed the multiplex PCR reads in MiXCR, keeping a single row per CDR3 protein. The sample lists about 500,000 distinct CDR3 sequences; 15% to 20% were seen once. Points from the study as a whole: Researchers found most expanded thyroid clonotypes above 0.001 in blood as well.

Germline CDR1 MNHEY, CDR2 SVGEGT. Trimming removed 2 bases at V and 7 bases at J, with 20 bases between. CDR3 length equals 17 residues. The sequencing sample was made of blood. The receptor's source is a woman aged 25 to 39 with Graves' ophthalmopathy. The chain carries TRBV6-2 or TRBV6-3 and TRBJ2-2, with a weak D call TRBD1 (5 bases). CDR3 sequence reads: CASSYPSEVFRGGELFF. Here the CDR3 DNA reads TGTGCCAGCAGTTACCCCTCCGAGGTCTTTAGGGGCGGGGAGCTGTTTTTT.